One sample yielded the 12 T cell receptor beta chains listed below, sequenced in a study of CD4 T cell repertoires in COVID-19. The memory T cells were sequenced right after ex vivo isolation, without culture. Here immunoSEQ multiplex PCR was the method, and the copy in TCRdb shows in-frame clones only, minus some. Of about 24,000 clones in the sample, approximately 93% were seen once. The sequencing used circulating follicular helper CD4+ T cells (cTfh) from blood, collected before the COVID-19 pandemic. Receptor source: a human donor who had COVID-19.

The rearrangement uses TRBV6-5 and TRBJ1-2; the D is unclear. Germline V gene sequence: CDR1 MNHEY, CDR2 SVGAGI. The CDR3 has 13 residues. V was pared by 0 bases and J by 3 bases, with 5 bases between. The DNA for the CDR3 is TGTGCCAGCAGTTACTCGAGAGACTATGGCTACACCTTC. Translated, it gives CASSYSRDYGYTF.

The rearrangement joins TRBV5-5 to TRBJ2-5, with 7 bases fitting TRBD1. Germline V gene data show CDR1 as SGHKS and CDR2 as YYEKEE (reference sequence). V shed 2 bases, J shed 3 bases, and the junction held 1 base outside the gene matches. This CDR3 is built from 13 residues. In nucleotides, the CDR3 is TGTGCCAGCAGCTTCGGGACAGAAGAGACCCAGTACTTC. Translated: CASSFGTEETQYF.

This rearrangement joins TRBV15 to TRBJ2-7; TRBD1 agrees at 7 bases. The CDR3 runs 17 residues. Germline V CDR1 and CDR2: LNHNV, YYDKDF (reference sequence). Trimming removed 0 bases from V and 0 bases from J; junction bases left unmatched: 8. CDR3 nucleotides: TGTGCCACCAGCAGAGATAGCTCCGGACAGGCCTCCTACGAGCAGTACTTC. Its translation: CATSRDSSGQASYEQYF.

V gene TRBV6-6 combines with J gene TRBJ1-1, with a tentative D call TRBD1 (5 bases). The CDR3 loop spans 15 amino acids. V lost 5 bases to trimming and J lost 0 bases, with 13 bases between them. Germline V gene data show CDR1 as MNHNY and CDR2 as SVGAGI (reference sequence). The CDR3 DNA sequence: TGTGCCAGCAGTCATTTTCAGGGCATGAACACTGAAGCTTTCTTT. Translating gives CASSHFQGMNTEAFF.

To note about this clone: Its ends do not fully match the called genes, so a read error is possible. The chain couples TRBV29-1 to TRBJ2-5; D tentatively fits TRBD1 or TRBD2 (5 bases each). CDR1 is SQVTM and CDR2 is ANQGSEA in the germline V gene. There are 13 residues in the CDR3. This CDR3 is CSVEGTRGETQYF. DNA of the CDR3: TGCAGCGTCGAAGGGACCCGGGGAGAGACCCAGTACTTC.

The chain combines TRBV10-3 with TRBJ2-5, with D possibly being TRBD1 (6 bases). V was cut by 3 bases and J by 5 bases, with 16 bases left in between. Germline V gene sequence: CDR1 ENHRY, CDR2 SYGVKD. This CDR3 is built from 15 residues. CDR3 loop: CAISEKRGQGETQYF. CDR3 nucleotides: TGTGCCATCAGTGAAAAGAGGGGCCAGGGGGAGACCCAGTACTTC.

V is TRBV7-7 and J is TRBJ2-5; 8 bases match TRBD1. The CDR3 totals 13 residues. V lost 6 bases to trimming and J lost 5 bases; unmatched junction nucleotides: 5. In germline, CDR1 is SSHAT, CDR2 FNYEAQ (reference sequence). The CDR3 spells CASSFGQGETQYF. CDR3 bases: TGTGCCAGCAGTTTCGGACAGGGCGAGACCCAGTACTTC.

V and J are TRBV6-1 and TRBJ2-2, with 9 bases matching TRBD1. Germline V gene data show CDR1 as MNHNS and CDR2 as SASEGT. The V gene end was trimmed by 7 bases and the J gene end by 8 bases; junction bases not matched to a gene: 8. CDR3 length: 14 residues. CDR3 amino acids: CASTLDRGRGELFF. The CDR3 DNA is TGTGCCAGCACCTTGGACAGGGGCAGGGGGGAGCTGTTTTTT.

The chain uses TRBV18 and TRBJ2-5; possible D gene TRBD2, 6 bases. The CDR3 is 14 residues long. Germline values: CDR1 KGHSH, CDR2 LQKENI. V dropped 3 bases and J dropped 2 bases, with 10 bases sitting between them. This CDR3 is CASSPSSVQETQYF. Here the CDR3 DNA reads TGTGCCAGCTCACCCTCTAGCGTTCAAGAGACCCAGTACTTC. Full variable domain (rest looked up from reference TRBV18 and TRBJ2-5): NAGVMQNPRHLVRRRGQEARLRCSPMKGHSHVYWYRQLPEEGLKFMVYLQKENIIDESGMPKERFSAEFPKEGPSILRIQQVVRGDSAAYFCASSPSSVQETQYFGPGTRLLVL.

This clone was counted a single time. The J gene is TRBJ2-2, the V gene TRBV11-3; tentative D call: TRBD2 (7 bases). Trimming stripped 3 bases from V and 4 bases from J, with 12 bases between. CDR1 and CDR2 from the germline V gene are SGHNT and YENEEA. This CDR3 has 15 amino acids. The CDR3 DNA reads TGTGCCAGCAGCTTGGGGGGGCCCGGCACCGGGGAGCTGTTTTTT. This sequence encodes CASSLGGPGTGELFF.

The chain recombines TRBV5-4 with TRBJ2-5, with 8 nucleotides matching TRBD2. Germline CDR1 and CDR2: SGHNT and YYREEE (reference sequence). V was clipped by 0 bases and J by 5 bases; unmatched bases: 6. The CDR3 consists of 15 residues. The DNA of the CDR3 is TGTGCCAGCAGCTTGGCCCTAGCGGGTGGGGAGACCCAGTACTTC. It specifies CASSLALAGGETQYF.

This clone was seen a few times. The rearrangement uses TRBV4-2 and TRBJ2-5; tentative D call: TRBD2 (7 bases). Germline CDR1 and CDR2: LGHNA and YNFKEQ. The CDR3 totals 16 residues. Between the trimmed V and J ends, which lost 1 base and 3 bases, there was a span of 15 bases. CDR3 in DNA: TGTGCCAGCAGCCAAGGCCCGGGGGGCGCCGAAGAGACCCAGTACTTC. It is translated as CASSQGPGGAEETQYF.